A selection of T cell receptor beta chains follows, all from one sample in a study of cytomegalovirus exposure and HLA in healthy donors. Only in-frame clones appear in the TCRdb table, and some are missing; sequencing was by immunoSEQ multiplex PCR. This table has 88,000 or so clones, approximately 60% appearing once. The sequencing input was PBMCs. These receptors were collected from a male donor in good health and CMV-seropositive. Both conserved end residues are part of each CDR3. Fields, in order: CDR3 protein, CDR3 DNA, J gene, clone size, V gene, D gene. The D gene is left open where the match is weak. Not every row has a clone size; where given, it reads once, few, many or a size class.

CDR3aa: CASSQGAGGETQYF
CDR3nt: TGCGCCAGCAGTCAAGGGGCAGGGGGGGAGACCCAGTACTTC
j_gene: TRBJ2-5
abundance: -
v_gene: TRBV23-1
d_gene: -

CDR3aa: CASSPGTGGIQYF
CDR3nt: TGTGCCAGCAGCCCAGGGACAGGGGGCATTCAGTACTTC
j_gene: TRBJ2-4
abundance: -
v_gene: TRBV7-8
d_gene: TRBD1

CDR3aa: CASSPLGEQYF
CDR3nt: TGTGCCAGCAGCCCCCTCGGGGAGCAGTACTTC
j_gene: TRBJ2-7
abundance: -
v_gene: TRBV7-8
d_gene: -

CDR3aa: CASSRGGEALAF
CDR3nt: TGTGCCAGCTCCCGGGGGGGAGAAGCGCTGGCTTTT
j_gene: TRBJ1-3
abundance: once
v_gene: TRBV6-5
d_gene: -

CDR3aa: CASSSAGVGEQYF
CDR3nt: TGTGCCAGCAGTTCTGCGGGAGTCGGCGAGCAGTACTTC
j_gene: TRBJ2-7
abundance: -
v_gene: TRBV6-5
d_gene: TRBD2

CDR3aa: CAWAVEGRNQPQHF
CDR3nt: TGTGCCTGGGCGGTGGAGGGGCGCAATCAGCCCCAGCATTTT
j_gene: TRBJ1-5
abundance: -
v_gene: TRBV30
d_gene: -

CDR3aa: CASSLTSGDYEQYF
CDR3nt: TGTGCCAGCAGCTTGACTAGCGGGGACTACGAGCAGTACTTC
j_gene: TRBJ2-7
abundance: -
v_gene: TRBV5-4
d_gene: TRBD2

CDR3aa: CASSVEGSGEGFSSYNEQFF
CDR3nt: TGTGCCAGCAGCGTAGAGGGATCAGGGGAAGGATTCAGCTCCTACAATGAGCAGTTCTTC
j_gene: TRBJ2-1
abundance: -
v_gene: TRBV9
d_gene: -

CDR3aa: CASSVGAGGTAFF
CDR3nt: TGTGCCAGCAGCGTAGGAGCAGGGGGCACGGCTTTCTTT
j_gene: TRBJ1-1
abundance: -
v_gene: TRBV9
d_gene: TRBD1

CDR3aa: CAWSARGDEQYF
CDR3nt: TGTGCCTGGAGCGCCCGGGGGGACGAGCAGTACTTC
j_gene: TRBJ2-7
abundance: -
v_gene: TRBV30
d_gene: TRBD2

CDR3aa: CASSSRVTRENTEAFF
CDR3nt: TGTGCCAGCAGTTCCCGGGTCACTCGTGAGAACACTGAAGCTTTCTTT
j_gene: TRBJ1-1
abundance: -
v_gene: TRBV6-5
d_gene: -

CDR3aa: CAIEITEAFF
CDR3nt: TGTGCCATCGAGATCACTGAAGCTTTCTTT
j_gene: TRBJ1-1
abundance: -
v_gene: TRBV2
d_gene: -

CDR3aa: CASTSGGPYNEQFF
CDR3nt: TGTGCCAGCACCTCAGGGGGCCCCTACAATGAGCAGTTCTTC
j_gene: TRBJ2-1
abundance: -
v_gene: TRBV7-6
d_gene: TRBD1

CDR3aa: CASSLFRDGGDTEAFF
CDR3nt: TGTGCCAGCAGCTTATTTAGGGACGGGGGGGACACTGAAGCTTTCTTT
j_gene: TRBJ1-1
abundance: -
v_gene: TRBV11-2
d_gene: -

CDR3aa: CASSYPPGTGGTEAFF
CDR3nt: TGTGCCAGCAGTTATCCTCCCGGGACAGGGGGCACTGAAGCTTTCTTT
j_gene: TRBJ1-1
abundance: few
v_gene: TRBV6-5
d_gene: TRBD1

CDR3aa: CASRSGTGSNSPLHF
CDR3nt: TGTGCCAGCAGGTCCGGGACAGGGAGTAATTCACCCCTCCACTTT
j_gene: TRBJ1-6
abundance: -
v_gene: TRBV5-4
d_gene: TRBD1

CDR3aa: CASSGAGTGDTEAFF
CDR3nt: TGCGCCAGCAGCGGAGCCGGGACAGGGGACACTGAAGCTTTCTTT
j_gene: TRBJ1-1
abundance: -
v_gene: TRBV4-1
d_gene: TRBD1

CDR3aa: CAWSGGRGATNEKLFF
CDR3nt: TGTGCCTGGAGTGGGGGCAGGGGAGCAACTAATGAAAAACTGTTTTTT
j_gene: TRBJ1-4
abundance: once
v_gene: TRBV30
d_gene: -

CDR3aa: CASSERLPGGNGYTF
CDR3nt: TGTGCCAGCAGTGAACGACTCCCAGGGGGCAATGGCTACACCTTC
j_gene: TRBJ1-2
abundance: -
v_gene: TRBV2
d_gene: TRBD1

CDR3aa: CASSLGQGGYNEQFF
CDR3nt: TGTGCCAGCAGCTTGGGGCAGGGGGGATACAATGAGCAGTTCTTC
j_gene: TRBJ2-1
abundance: few
v_gene: TRBV5-4
d_gene: -

CDR3aa: CASSTTETNSPLHF
CDR3nt: TGTGCCAGCAGTACGACAGAGACTAATTCACCCCTCCACTTT
j_gene: TRBJ1-6
abundance: -
v_gene: TRBV6-1
d_gene: -

CDR3aa: CASSYGTEQGPHGYTF
CDR3nt: TGTGCCAGCAGTTACGGAACAGAACAGGGGCCCCATGGCTACACCTTC
j_gene: TRBJ1-2
abundance: -
v_gene: TRBV6-5
d_gene: TRBD1

CDR3aa: CASSSRNRATYEQYF
CDR3nt: TGTGCCAGCAGCTCTAGGAACAGGGCCACCTACGAGCAGTACTTC
j_gene: TRBJ2-7
abundance: -
v_gene: TRBV7-2
d_gene: -

CDR3aa: CASSVDDGGGAYEQYF
CDR3nt: TGTGCCAGCAGCGTAGACGATGGCGGGGGGGCCTACGAGCAGTACTTC
j_gene: TRBJ2-7
abundance: -
v_gene: TRBV9
d_gene: TRBD2

CDR3aa: CASSFLPDRPSYEQYF
CDR3nt: TGTGCCAGCAGTTTCCTCCCGGACAGACCCTCCTACGAGCAGTACTTC
j_gene: TRBJ2-7
abundance: few
v_gene: TRBV28
d_gene: -

CDR3aa: CASSYGQEANYGYTF
CDR3nt: TGTGCCAGCAGCTACGGACAGGAAGCTAACTATGGCTACACCTTC
j_gene: TRBJ1-2
abundance: -
v_gene: TRBV7-9
d_gene: TRBD1

CDR3aa: CASSYYAVADTQYF
CDR3nt: TGTGCCAGCAGTTACTACGCGGTTGCAGATACGCAGTATTTT
j_gene: TRBJ2-3
abundance: -
v_gene: TRBV6-6
d_gene: -

CDR3aa: CASRGANTEAFF
CDR3nt: TGTGCCAGCAGGGGGGCCAACACTGAAGCTTTCTTT
j_gene: TRBJ1-1
abundance: few
v_gene: TRBV4-2
d_gene: -

CDR3aa: CASSSGTGMNTEAFF
CDR3nt: TGTGCCAGCTCATCGGGGACAGGCATGAACACTGAAGCTTTCTTT
j_gene: TRBJ1-1
abundance: -
v_gene: TRBV18
d_gene: TRBD1

CDR3aa: CAPYLTGVDYGYTF
CDR3nt: TGTGCCCCGTACTTGACAGGGGTGGATTATGGCTACACCTTC
j_gene: TRBJ1-2
abundance: -
v_gene: TRBV6-5
d_gene: TRBD1

CDR3aa: CASSVAPPAGLTYNEQFF
CDR3nt: TGTGCCAGCAGCGTAGCCCCCCCAGCGGGGCTGACCTACAATGAGCAGTTCTTC
j_gene: TRBJ2-1
abundance: -
v_gene: TRBV9
d_gene: TRBD2

CDR3aa: CASSQVTNTDTQYF
CDR3nt: TGTGCCAGCAGCCAAGTCACTAACACAGATACGCAGTATTTT
j_gene: TRBJ2-3
abundance: -
v_gene: TRBV4-2
d_gene: -

CDR3aa: CASRGADRVYEQYF
CDR3nt: TGTGCCAGCAGAGGGGCCGACAGGGTCTACGAGCAGTACTTC
j_gene: TRBJ2-7
abundance: -
v_gene: TRBV2
d_gene: TRBD1

CDR3aa: CASSPGQGAYNEQFF
CDR3nt: TGCGCCAGCAGCCCGGGACAGGGGGCCTACAATGAGCAGTTCTTC
j_gene: TRBJ2-1
abundance: once
v_gene: TRBV5-1
d_gene: TRBD1

CDR3aa: CASSPRELTGGSASYNSPLHF
CDR3nt: TGCGCCAGCAGCCCTAGAGAGCTTACAGGGGGATCCGCCTCCTATAATTCACCCCTCCACTTT
j_gene: TRBJ1-6
abundance: once
v_gene: TRBV5-1
d_gene: TRBD1

CDR3aa: CASRLAGGRDEQYF
CDR3nt: TGTGCCAGCAGATTAGCGGGGGGGCGGGACGAGCAGTACTTC
j_gene: TRBJ2-7
abundance: -
v_gene: TRBV2
d_gene: TRBD2

CDR3aa: CASSHDRGTEAFF
CDR3nt: TGTGCCAGCAGCCATGACAGGGGCACTGAAGCTTTCTTT
j_gene: TRBJ1-1
abundance: few
v_gene: TRBV7-3
d_gene: TRBD1

CDR3aa: CASSLGSGLKANTEAFF
CDR3nt: TGTGCCAGCAGCTTAGGATCCGGGTTGAAGGCTAACACTGAAGCTTTCTTT
j_gene: TRBJ1-1
abundance: few
v_gene: TRBV7-9
d_gene: -

CDR3aa: CASIQGQGRDTGELFF
CDR3nt: TGCGCCAGCATTCAAGGACAGGGGAGGGACACCGGGGAGCTGTTTTTT
j_gene: TRBJ2-2
abundance: -
v_gene: TRBV10-1
d_gene: TRBD1

CDR3aa: CASNSAGPRGTLHF
CDR3nt: TGTGCCAGCAACTCCGCGGGACCCCGGGGAACCCTCCACTTT
j_gene: TRBJ1-6
abundance: -
v_gene: TRBV2
d_gene: -

CDR3aa: CASSIGGTDTQYF
CDR3nt: TGTGCCAGTAGTATAGGAGGTACAGATACGCAGTATTTT
j_gene: TRBJ2-3
abundance: -
v_gene: TRBV19
d_gene: -

CDR3aa: CASGVSRQGSEQYF
CDR3nt: TGTGCCAGCGGGGTCTCAAGGCAGGGCAGCGAGCAGTACTTC
j_gene: TRBJ2-7
abundance: few
v_gene: TRBV6-5
d_gene: -

CDR3aa: CASSLGQIMGSEQFF
CDR3nt: TGTGCCAGCAGCCTGGGACAGATTATGGGTAGTGAGCAGTTCTTC
j_gene: TRBJ2-1
abundance: -
v_gene: TRBV14
d_gene: TRBD1

CDR3aa: CASSQDPGTSGRVTDTQYF
CDR3nt: TGCGCCAGCAGCCAAGACCCCGGGACTAGCGGGAGGGTCACAGATACGCAGTATTTT
j_gene: TRBJ2-3
abundance: once
v_gene: TRBV4-3
d_gene: TRBD2

CDR3aa: CASRLEENEKLFF
CDR3nt: TGTGCCAGTCGGTTGGAGGAGAATGAAAAACTGTTTTTT
j_gene: TRBJ1-4
abundance: -
v_gene: TRBV9
d_gene: -

CDR3aa: CASRTSGGTGDEQFF
CDR3nt: TGTGCCAGCAGGACTTCAGGGGGGACGGGGGATGAGCAGTTCTTC
j_gene: TRBJ2-1
abundance: -
v_gene: TRBV27
d_gene: -

CDR3aa: CASSTDRRANEKLFF
CDR3nt: TGTGCCAGCAGCACGGACAGGCGGGCAAATGAAAAACTGTTTTTT
j_gene: TRBJ1-4
abundance: once
v_gene: TRBV28
d_gene: TRBD1

CDR3aa: CASSLDPTAGRETQYF
CDR3nt: TGTGCCAGCAGCTTGGACCCGACAGCGGGGCGAGAGACCCAGTACTTC
j_gene: TRBJ2-5
abundance: -
v_gene: TRBV5-6
d_gene: TRBD2

CDR3aa: CASSYSHGRVNYGYTF
CDR3nt: TGTGCCAGCAGTTACTCCCACGGTAGAGTCAACTATGGCTACACCTTC
j_gene: TRBJ1-2
abundance: -
v_gene: TRBV6-5
d_gene: -

CDR3aa: CSARRETQYF
CDR3nt: TGCAGTGCTAGGAGGGAGACCCAGTACTTC
j_gene: TRBJ2-5
abundance: few
v_gene: TRBV20-1
d_gene: -

CDR3aa: CASSIGLRYYEQYF
CDR3nt: TGTGCCAGTAGTATAGGTCTCCGCTACTACGAGCAGTACTTC
j_gene: TRBJ2-7
abundance: once
v_gene: TRBV19
d_gene: -

CDR3aa: CASSQEKGTGTEQYF
CDR3nt: TGCGCCAGCAGCCAAGAAAAAGGGACAGGGACCGAGCAGTACTTC
j_gene: TRBJ2-7
abundance: -
v_gene: TRBV4-1
d_gene: TRBD1

CDR3aa: CASRLGQGYPDEQFF
CDR3nt: TGTGCCAGTAGGCTCGGACAGGGTTATCCTGATGAGCAGTTCTTC
j_gene: TRBJ2-1
abundance: -
v_gene: TRBV19
d_gene: TRBD1

CDR3aa: CASSLQGGNEQFF
CDR3nt: TGCGCCAGCAGCTTGCAAGGGGGTAATGAGCAGTTCTTC
j_gene: TRBJ2-1
abundance: -
v_gene: TRBV5-1
d_gene: -

CDR3aa: CASSPDRPRDEQYF
CDR3nt: TGTGCCAGCAGCCCGGACAGGCCGAGGGACGAGCAGTACTTC
j_gene: TRBJ2-7
abundance: -
v_gene: TRBV7-6
d_gene: TRBD1

CDR3aa: CASSFSGTLYGYTF
CDR3nt: TGTGCCAGCAGTTTTTCCGGGACACTATATGGCTACACCTTC
j_gene: TRBJ1-2
abundance: few
v_gene: TRBV25-1
d_gene: -

CDR3aa: CASSLEGAYYEQYF
CDR3nt: TGTGCCAGCAGCTTAGAAGGGGCATATTACGAGCAGTACTTC
j_gene: TRBJ2-7
abundance: -
v_gene: TRBV7-9
d_gene: -

CDR3aa: CASSRGGGHNEQFF
CDR3nt: TGTGCCAGCAGTCGGGGAGGGGGGCACAATGAGCAGTTCTTC
j_gene: TRBJ2-1
abundance: few
v_gene: TRBV28
d_gene: -

CDR3aa: CASSLGGRSAYTEAFF
CDR3nt: TGTGCCAGCAGCCTGGGAGGTCGGTCCGCATACACTGAAGCTTTCTTT
j_gene: TRBJ1-1
abundance: -
v_gene: TRBV5-4
d_gene: -